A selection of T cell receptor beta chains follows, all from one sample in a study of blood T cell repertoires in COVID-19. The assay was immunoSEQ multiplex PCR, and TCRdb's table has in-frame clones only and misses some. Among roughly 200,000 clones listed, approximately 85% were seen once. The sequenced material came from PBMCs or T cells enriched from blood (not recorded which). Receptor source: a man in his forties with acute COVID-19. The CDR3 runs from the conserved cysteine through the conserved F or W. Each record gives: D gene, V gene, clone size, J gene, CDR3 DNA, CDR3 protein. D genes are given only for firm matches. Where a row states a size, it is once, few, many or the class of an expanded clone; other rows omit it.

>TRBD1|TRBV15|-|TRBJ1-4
TGTGCCACCAGCAGAGGGGCGACAGGGGGCAATGAAAAACTGTTTTTT
CATSRGATGGNEKLFF
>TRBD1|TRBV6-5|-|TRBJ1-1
TGTGCCAGCAGCCCCACTCGACAGGGGGTTGAAGCTTTCTTT
CASSPTRQGVEAFF
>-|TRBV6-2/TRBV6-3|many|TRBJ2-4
TGTGCCAGCAGCCCCTCGAGGATTCAGTACTTC
CASSPSRIQYF
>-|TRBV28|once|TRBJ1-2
TGTGCCAGCAGCTTATCCATTGGCGGAAACTATGGCTACACCTTC
CASSLSIGGNYGYTF
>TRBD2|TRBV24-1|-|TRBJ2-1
TGTGCCACCAGTGGTTTCGGGGGGGAGGCTTACAATGAGCAGTTCTTC
CATSGFGGEAYNEQFF
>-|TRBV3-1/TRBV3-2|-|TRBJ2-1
TGTGCCAGCAGCCAAGACCTGTACAATGAGCAGTTCTTC
CASSQDLYNEQFF
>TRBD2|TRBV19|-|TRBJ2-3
TGTGCCATCGCGGGGGGGCGCACAGATACGCAGTATTTT
CAIAGGRTDTQYF
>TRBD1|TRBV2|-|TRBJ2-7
TGTGCCAGCAGAATCTCCCGGGCTGGGACAGGGGATTACGAGCAGTACTTC
CASRISRAGTGDYEQYF
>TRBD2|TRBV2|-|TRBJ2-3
TGTGCCAGTTTGGCGGGACTAAGCACAGATACGCAGTATTTT
CASLAGLSTDTQYF
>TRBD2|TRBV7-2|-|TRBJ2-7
TGTGCCAGCAGCTTCTCCGGGACTAGTTACGAGCAGTACTTC
CASSFSGTSYEQYF
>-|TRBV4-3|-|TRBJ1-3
TGCGCCAGCAGCCAAGATAGAGGAAACACCATATATTTT
CASSQDRGNTIYF
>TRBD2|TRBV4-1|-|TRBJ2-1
TGCGCCAGCAGCCAGGACGGTCGGGGGGCCTACAATGAGCAGTTCTTC
CASSQDGRGAYNEQFF
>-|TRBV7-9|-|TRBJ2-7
TGTGCCAGCAGCTCCTTGGGGGCCGCATCCTACGAGCAGTACTTC
CASSSLGAASYEQYF
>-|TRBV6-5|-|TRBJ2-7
TGTGCCAGCAGTCGGAGACAGACCTGGGCCGAGCAGTACTTC
CASSRRQTWAEQYF
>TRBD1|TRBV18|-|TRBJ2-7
TGTGCCAGCTCAGCTTTCCGGGACAGGTCCTACGAGCAGTACTTC
CASSAFRDRSYEQYF
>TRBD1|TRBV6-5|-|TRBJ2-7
TGTGCCAGCAGTTCCCGCCTACAGGGGGCGGACTTC
CASSSRLQGADF
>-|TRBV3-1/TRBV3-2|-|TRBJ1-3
TGTGCCAGCAGTTTTTGGACTATTCCCTCTGGAAACACCATATATTTT
CASSFWTIPSGNTIYF
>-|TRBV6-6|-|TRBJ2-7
TGTGCCAGCAGGGAACAGGTCCCCTACGAGCAGTACTTC
CASREQVPYEQYF
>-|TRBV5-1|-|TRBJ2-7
TGCGCCAGCAGCTTGGACATACCCTACGAGCAGTACTTC
CASSLDIPYEQYF
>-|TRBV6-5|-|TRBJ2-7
TGTGCCAGCGATGTACAGCAAGCCTACGAGCAGTACTTC
CASDVQQAYEQYF
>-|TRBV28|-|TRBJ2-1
TGTGCCAGCAGTTTCGGGAGTTCCTACAATGAGCAGTTCTTC
CASSFGSSYNEQFF
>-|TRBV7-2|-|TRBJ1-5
TGTGCCAGCAGCTTAGCCTGGGGGGTTCCGGAAGGGGATCAGCCCCAGCATTTT
CASSLAWGVPEGDQPQHF